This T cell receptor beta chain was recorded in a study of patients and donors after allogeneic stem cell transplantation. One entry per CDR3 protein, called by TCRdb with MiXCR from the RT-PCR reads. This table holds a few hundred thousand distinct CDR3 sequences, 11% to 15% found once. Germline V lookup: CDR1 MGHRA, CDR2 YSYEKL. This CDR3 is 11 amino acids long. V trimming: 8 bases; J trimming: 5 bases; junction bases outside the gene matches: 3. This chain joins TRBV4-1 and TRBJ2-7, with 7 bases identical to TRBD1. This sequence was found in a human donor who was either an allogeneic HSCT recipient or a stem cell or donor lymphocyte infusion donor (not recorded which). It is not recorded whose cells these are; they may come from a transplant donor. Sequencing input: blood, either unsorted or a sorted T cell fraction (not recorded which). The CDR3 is CASGTVDEQYF. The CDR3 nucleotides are TGCGCCAGCGGGACAGTGGACGAGCAGTACTTC.